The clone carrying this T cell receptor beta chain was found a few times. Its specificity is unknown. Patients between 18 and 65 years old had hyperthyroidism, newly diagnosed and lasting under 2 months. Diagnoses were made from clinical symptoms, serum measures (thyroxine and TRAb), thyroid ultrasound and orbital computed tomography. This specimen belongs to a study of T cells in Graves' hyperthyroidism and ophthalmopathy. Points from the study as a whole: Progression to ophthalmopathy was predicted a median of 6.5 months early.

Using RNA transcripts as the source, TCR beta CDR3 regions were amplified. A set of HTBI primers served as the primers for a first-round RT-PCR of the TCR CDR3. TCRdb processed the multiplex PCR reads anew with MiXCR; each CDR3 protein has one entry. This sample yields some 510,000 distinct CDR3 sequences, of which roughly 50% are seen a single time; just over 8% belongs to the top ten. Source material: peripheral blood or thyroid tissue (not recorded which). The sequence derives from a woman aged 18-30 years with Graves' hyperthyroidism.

CDR3: CASSYSPRISNQPQHF. The CDR3 DNA reads TGTGCCAGCAGTTACTCGCCCCGTATTAGCAATCAGCCCCAGCATTTT. This chain connects TRBV7-8 to TRBJ1-5; unclear D gene. The germline CDR1 and CDR2 sequences are SGHVS and FQNEAQ. CDR3 length equals 16 residues. The germline V and J ends were trimmed by 6 bases and 0 bases, with 15 bases remaining between them.